This TCR beta chain was identified during a study of STAT5B mutations in CD4+ large granular lymphocyte leukemia. A remark on this clone: The antigen is unknown.

Study-level results: Without putative leukemic clones, patient CD4-sorted repertoires remained more clonal than healthy CD4+ repertoires.

This was a survey-level run. TCRdb's copy holds only in-frame clones and misses some; the assay was immunoSEQ multiplex PCR. The sample shows 23,000 or so clones, roughly three quarters of them seen only once. The trim removed 4 bases at V and 2 bases at J, leaving 2 bases unmatched. The germline V gene encodes CDR1 WNHNN and CDR2 SYGVQD (reference sequence). The CDR3 totals 14 residues. This receptor was identified in a human donor in good health. The chain has TRBV10-1 and TRBJ2-1; 7 bases match TRBD2. Sequenced: CD4+ T cells from blood buffy coats. The CDR3 sequence: CASSGGGTYNEQFF. The DNA for the CDR3 is TGCGCCAGCAGTGGGGGGGGGACCTACAATGAGCAGTTCTTC.